One sample yielded the 9 T cell receptor beta chains listed below, sequenced in a study of STAT5B mutations in CD4+ large granular lymphocyte leukemia. Clones were sequenced by immunoSEQ multiplex PCR, and TCRdb holds only the in-frame ones, with some missing. Of over 30,000 clones listed, approximately 82% are singletons. Input material: CD4+ T cells from blood buffy coats. The receptors derive from a human donor in good health.

This clone was seen more than once but under ten times. This chain links TRBV7-2 with TRBJ2-7, with a tentative D call TRBD2 (7 bases). The CDR3 has 14 residues. V lost 6 bases, J lost 5 bases, and 17 bases lay in between. The germline V gene has CDR1 SGHTA and CDR2 FQGNSA. CDR3 region: CASRPLRGADEQYF. The CDR3 region has the DNA TGTGCCAGCAGGCCCTTACGGGGGGCGGACGAGCAGTACTTC.

This clone appeared a single time. The chain carries TRBV7-8 and TRBJ2-2; D is perhaps TRBD2 (7 bases). This CDR3 contains 17 residues. Trimming left V 5 bases short and J 1 base short, with 17 bases between. CDR1 SGHVS and CDR2 FQNEAQ come from the germline V gene. The CDR3 is CASSPRGGGQNTGELFF. CDR3 sequence (DNA): TGTGCCAGCAGCCCGAGAGGGGGGGGGCAGAACACCGGGGAGCTGTTTTTT. Full variable domain (rest looked up from reference TRBV7-8 and TRBJ2-2): GAGVSQSPRYKVAKRGQDVALRCDPISGHVSLFWYQQALGQGPEFLTYFQNEAQLDKSGLPSDRFFAERPEGSVSTLKIQRTQQEDSAVYLCASSPRGGGQNTGELFFGEGSRLTVL.

The genes are TRBV29-1 and TRBJ1-2; 9 bases are a match to TRBD1. The CDR3 loop spans 11 amino acids. The germline gives CDR1 SQVTM, CDR2 ANQGSEA. V lost 5 bases and J lost 8; bases outside the gene matches: 3. CDR3 amino acids: CSVTGGGGYTF. The CDR3 DNA reads as TGCAGCGTTACAGGGGGCGGCGGCTACACCTTC.

This clone was detected a few times. The CDR3 bases are TGCACCAGCAGCCAACAAGCGTACGAGCAGTACTTC. Translated: CTSSQQAYEQYF. The chain carries TRBV1 and TRBJ2-7; the table assigns TRBD2, which was not confirmed against the DNA. TRBV1 counts as a pseudogene. CDR3 length equals 12 residues.

This rearrangement joins TRBV18 to TRBJ1-4; 12 positions match TRBD1. This CDR3 spans 14 amino acids. Unmatched junction bases numbered 8, after V lost 10 bases and J lost 8 bases. The germline gives CDR1 KGHSH, CDR2 LQKENI. CDR3 nucleotide sequence: TGTGCCACCACACCCGGGACAGGGGGCGAAAAACTGTTTTTT. Translated: CATTPGTGGEKLFF.

CDR3 sequence: CASSHTGEETQYF. The CDR3 DNA reads TGTGCCAGCTCCCATACAGGGGAGGAGACCCAGTACTTC. This chain connects TRBV18 to TRBJ2-5; 7 bases fit TRBD1. Germline V gives CDR1 KGHSH, CDR2 LQKENI. This CDR3 contains 13 residues. V was pared by 6 bases and J by 5 bases, with 6 bases of the junction left unmatched.

The rearrangement links TRBV6-1 to TRBJ1-4; no reliable D call. The CDR3 is 13 amino acids. CDR1 and CDR2 (germline): MNHNS, SASEGT. V gave up 11 bases and J gave up 3 bases, with 13 bases separating them. CDR3 region: CAGKRQPNEKLFF. In DNA, the CDR3 is TGTGCCGGGAAGAGGCAGCCTAATGAAAAACTGTTTTTT.

The CDR3 region has the DNA TGTGCCAGCAGCTACCGCCGGGTGGGAAAGGCCGGGGAGCTGTTTTTT. As protein: CASSYRRVGKAGELFF. The genes are TRBV7-8 and TRBJ2-2; D remains ambiguous. The CDR3 runs 16 residues. V dropped 4 bases and J dropped 6 bases, with 18 bases sitting between them. CDR1 and CDR2 from the germline V gene are SGHVS and FQNEAQ.

The chain is built from TRBV18 and TRBJ2-7; D might be TRBD1 (7 bases). CDR3 length: 17 residues. Germline V lookup: CDR1 KGHSH, CDR2 LQKENI. V gave up 2 bases and J gave up 4 bases, with 21 bases separating them. CDR3 residues: CASSPGGVRTGPYEQYF. The CDR3 DNA reads as TGTGCCAGCTCACCAGGCGGGGTGCGGACAGGCCCTTACGAGCAGTACTTC.